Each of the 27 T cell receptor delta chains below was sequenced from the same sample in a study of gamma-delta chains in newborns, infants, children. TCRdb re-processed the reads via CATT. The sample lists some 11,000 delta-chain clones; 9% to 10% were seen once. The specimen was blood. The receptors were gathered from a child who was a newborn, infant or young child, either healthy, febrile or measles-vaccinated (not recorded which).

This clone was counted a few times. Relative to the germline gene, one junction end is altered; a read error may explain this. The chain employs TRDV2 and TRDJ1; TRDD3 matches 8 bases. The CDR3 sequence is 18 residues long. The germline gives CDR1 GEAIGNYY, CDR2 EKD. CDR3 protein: CACDRLTGGGRYTDKPIF. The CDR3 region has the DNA TGTGCCTGTGACCGTCTTACTGGGGGGGGCCGATACACCGATAAACCCATCTTT.

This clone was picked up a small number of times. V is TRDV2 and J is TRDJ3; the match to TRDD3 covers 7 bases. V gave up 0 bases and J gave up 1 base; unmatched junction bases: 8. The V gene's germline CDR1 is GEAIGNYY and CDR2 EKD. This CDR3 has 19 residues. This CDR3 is CACDTVVGGASWDTRQMFF. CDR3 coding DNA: TGTGCCTGTGACACCGTTGTTGGGGGAGCGTCCTGGGACACCCGACAGATGTTTTTC.

The chain's CDR3 is CACDAWGTLTAQLFF. CDR3 coding DNA: TGTGCCTGTGACGCCTGGGGGACTTTGACAGCACAACTCTTCTTT. The chain is built from TRDV2 and TRDJ2; 8 nucleotides align to TRDD3. V gave up 3 bases and J gave up 0 bases; unmatched junction bases: 2. The germline CDR1 and CDR2 sequences are GEAIGNYY and EKD. This CDR3 has 15 residues.

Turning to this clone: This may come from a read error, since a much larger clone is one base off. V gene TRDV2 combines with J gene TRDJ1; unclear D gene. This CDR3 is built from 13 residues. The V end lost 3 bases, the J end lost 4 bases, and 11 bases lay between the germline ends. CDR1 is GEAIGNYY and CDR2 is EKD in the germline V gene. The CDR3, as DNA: TGTGCCTGTGACTTACCGGGGTACGATAAACTCATCTTT. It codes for CACDLPGYDKLIF.

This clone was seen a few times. This chain's CDR3 is CACDTGGFSSSWDTRQMFF. CDR3 coding DNA: TGTGCCTGTGACACCGGGGGATTCTCTAGCTCCTGGGACACCCGACAGATGTTTTTC. The chain links TRDV2 to TRDJ3; 7 positions match TRDD3. This CDR3 comprises 19 residues. CDR1 GEAIGNYY and CDR2 EKD come from the germline V gene. J lost 0 bases, V lost 0 bases, and 7 bases had no gene match.

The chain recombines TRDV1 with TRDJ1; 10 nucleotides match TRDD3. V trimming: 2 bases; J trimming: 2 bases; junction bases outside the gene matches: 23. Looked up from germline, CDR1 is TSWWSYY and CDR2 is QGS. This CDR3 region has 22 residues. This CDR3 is CALGEIQRSLLPWGIKTDKLIF. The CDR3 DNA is TGTGCTCTTGGGGAAATACAGCGGTCCCTCCTACCCTGGGGGATAAAAACCGATAAACTCATCTTT.

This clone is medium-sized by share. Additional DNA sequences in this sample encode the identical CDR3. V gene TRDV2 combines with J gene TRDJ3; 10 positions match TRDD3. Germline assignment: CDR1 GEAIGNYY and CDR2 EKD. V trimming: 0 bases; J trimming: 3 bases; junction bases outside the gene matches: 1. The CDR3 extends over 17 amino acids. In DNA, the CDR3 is TGTGCCTGTGACACCGCTGGGGGATACTGGGACACCCGACAGATGTTTTTC. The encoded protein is CACDTAGGYWDTRQMFF.

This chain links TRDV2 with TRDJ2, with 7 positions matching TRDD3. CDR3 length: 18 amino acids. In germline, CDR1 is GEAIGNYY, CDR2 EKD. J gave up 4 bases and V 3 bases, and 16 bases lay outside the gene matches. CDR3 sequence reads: CACDPLPVKGDSTAQLFF. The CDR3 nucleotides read TGTGCCTGTGACCCCCTCCCCGTAAAGGGGGATTCGACAGCACAACTCTTCTTT.

The CDR3 region is CACDTLGDSTSYTDKLIF. For the CDR3, the DNA is TGTGCCTGTGACACACTGGGGGACTCCACTTCGTACACCGATAAACTCATCTTT. The chain recombines TRDV2 with TRDJ1, with 9 nucleotides matching TRDD3. CDR3 size: 18 residues. Germline-derived CDR1 and CDR2 are GEAIGNYY and EKD. V lost 1 base and J lost 0; bases outside the gene matches: 11.

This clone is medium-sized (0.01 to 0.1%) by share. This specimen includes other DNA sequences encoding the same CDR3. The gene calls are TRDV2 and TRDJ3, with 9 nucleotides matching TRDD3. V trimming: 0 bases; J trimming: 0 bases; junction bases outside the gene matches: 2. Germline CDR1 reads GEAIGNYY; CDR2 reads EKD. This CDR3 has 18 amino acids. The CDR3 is CACDTGDTRSWDTRQMFF. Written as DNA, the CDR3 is TGTGCCTGTGACACCGGGGATACGCGCTCCTGGGACACCCGACAGATGTTTTTC.

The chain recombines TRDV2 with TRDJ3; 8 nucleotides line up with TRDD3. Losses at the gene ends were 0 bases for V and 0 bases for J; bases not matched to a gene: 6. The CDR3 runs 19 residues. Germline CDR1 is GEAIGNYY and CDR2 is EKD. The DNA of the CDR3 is TGTGCCTGTGACACCGTAGGGGGGATAAGCTCCTGGGACACCCGACAGATGTTTTTC. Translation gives CACDTVGGISSWDTRQMFF.

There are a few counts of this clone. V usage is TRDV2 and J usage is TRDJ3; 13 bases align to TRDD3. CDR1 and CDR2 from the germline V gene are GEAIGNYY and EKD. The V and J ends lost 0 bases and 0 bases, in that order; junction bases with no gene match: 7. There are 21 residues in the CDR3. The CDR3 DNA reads TGTGCCTGTGACACCGCAAGTACTGGGGGATACGGCTCCTGGGACACCCGACAGATGTTTTTC. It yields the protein CACDTASTGGYGSWDTRQMFF.

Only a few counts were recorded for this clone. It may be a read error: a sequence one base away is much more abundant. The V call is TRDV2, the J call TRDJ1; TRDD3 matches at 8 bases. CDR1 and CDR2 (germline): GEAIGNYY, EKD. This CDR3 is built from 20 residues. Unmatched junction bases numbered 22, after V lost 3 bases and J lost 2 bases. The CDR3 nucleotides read TGTGCCTGTGACCCCGTTCCCCGACTGGGGGGTACGCGGCATACCGATAAACTCATCTTT. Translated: CACDPVPRLGGTRHTDKLIF.

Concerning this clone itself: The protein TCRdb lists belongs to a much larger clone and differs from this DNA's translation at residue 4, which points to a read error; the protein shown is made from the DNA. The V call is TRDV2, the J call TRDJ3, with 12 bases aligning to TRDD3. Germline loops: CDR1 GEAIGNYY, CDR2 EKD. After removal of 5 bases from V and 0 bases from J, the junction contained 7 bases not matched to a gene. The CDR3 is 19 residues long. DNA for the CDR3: TGTGCCTGTGGCCGTTTACTGGGGGATACCTCCTGGGACACCCGACAGATGTTTTTC. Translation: CACGRLLGDTSWDTRQMFF.

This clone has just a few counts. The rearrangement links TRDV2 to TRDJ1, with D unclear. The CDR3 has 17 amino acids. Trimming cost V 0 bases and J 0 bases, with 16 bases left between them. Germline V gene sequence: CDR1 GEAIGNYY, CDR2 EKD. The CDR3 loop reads CACDTLSSGRYTDKLIF. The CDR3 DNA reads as TGTGCCTGTGACACCTTATCATCTGGCCGTTACACCGATAAACTCATCTTT.

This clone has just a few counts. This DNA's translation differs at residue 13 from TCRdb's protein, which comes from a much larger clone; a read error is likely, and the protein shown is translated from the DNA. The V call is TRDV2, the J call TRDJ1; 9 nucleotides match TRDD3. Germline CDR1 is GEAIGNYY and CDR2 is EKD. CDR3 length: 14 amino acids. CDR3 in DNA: TGTGCCTGTGTTTTACTGGGGGAGCACGATAAACTCACCTTT. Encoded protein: CACVLLGEHDKLTF.

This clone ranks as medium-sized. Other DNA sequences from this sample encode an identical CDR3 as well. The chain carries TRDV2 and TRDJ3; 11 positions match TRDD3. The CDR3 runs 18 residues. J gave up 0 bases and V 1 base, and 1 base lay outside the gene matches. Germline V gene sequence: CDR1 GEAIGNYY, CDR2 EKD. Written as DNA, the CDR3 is TGTGCCTGTGACACTACTGGGGGATACTCCTGGGACACCCGACAGATGTTTTTC. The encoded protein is CACDTTGGYSWDTRQMFF.

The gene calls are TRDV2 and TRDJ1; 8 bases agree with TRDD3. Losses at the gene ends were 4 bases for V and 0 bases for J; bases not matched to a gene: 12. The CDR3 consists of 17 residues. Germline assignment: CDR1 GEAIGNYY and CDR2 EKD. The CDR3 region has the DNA TGTGCCTGTGATGCCCTAACTGGGGGCCAGTACACCGATAAACTCATCTTT. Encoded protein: CACDALTGGQYTDKLIF.

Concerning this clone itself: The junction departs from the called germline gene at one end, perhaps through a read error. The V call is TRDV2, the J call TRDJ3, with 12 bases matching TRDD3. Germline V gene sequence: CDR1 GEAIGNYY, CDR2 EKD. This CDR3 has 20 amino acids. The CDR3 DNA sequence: TGTGCCTGTGACACCGCTGGGGGATACGGGAGCTCCTGTGACACCCGACAGATGTTTTTC. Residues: CACDTAGGYGSSCDTRQMFF.

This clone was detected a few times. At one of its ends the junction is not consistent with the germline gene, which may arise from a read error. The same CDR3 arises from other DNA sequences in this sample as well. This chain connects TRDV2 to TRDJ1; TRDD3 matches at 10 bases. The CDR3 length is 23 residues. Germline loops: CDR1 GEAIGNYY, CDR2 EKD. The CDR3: CACDQLQERASGILGDRAHKLIF. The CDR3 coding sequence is TGTGCCTGTGACCAACTCCAGGAGAGAGCTTCGGGGATACTGGGGGATCGTGCCCATAAACTTATCTTT.

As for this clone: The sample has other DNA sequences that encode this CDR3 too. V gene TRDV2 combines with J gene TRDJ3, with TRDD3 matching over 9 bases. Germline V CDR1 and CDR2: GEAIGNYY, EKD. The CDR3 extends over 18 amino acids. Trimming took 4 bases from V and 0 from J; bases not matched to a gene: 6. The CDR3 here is CACDILGESSWDTRQMFF. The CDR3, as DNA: TGTGCCTGTGATATACTGGGGGAGAGCTCCTGGGACACCCGACAGATGTTTTTC.

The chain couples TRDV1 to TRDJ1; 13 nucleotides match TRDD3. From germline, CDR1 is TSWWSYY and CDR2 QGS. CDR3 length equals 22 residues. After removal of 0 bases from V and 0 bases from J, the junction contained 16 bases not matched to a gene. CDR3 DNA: TGTGCTCTTGGGGAACTGCGGGATCGTACTGGGGGATACGCACATTACACCGATAAACTCATCTTT. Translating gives CALGELRDRTGGYAHYTDKLIF.

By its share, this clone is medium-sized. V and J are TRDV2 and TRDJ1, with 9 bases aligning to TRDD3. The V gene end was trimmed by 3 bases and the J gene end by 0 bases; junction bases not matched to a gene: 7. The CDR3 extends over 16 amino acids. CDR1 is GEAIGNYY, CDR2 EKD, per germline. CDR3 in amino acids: CACDALDWGNTDKLIF. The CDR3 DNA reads TGTGCCTGTGACGCGTTGGACTGGGGGAACACCGATAAACTCATCTTT.

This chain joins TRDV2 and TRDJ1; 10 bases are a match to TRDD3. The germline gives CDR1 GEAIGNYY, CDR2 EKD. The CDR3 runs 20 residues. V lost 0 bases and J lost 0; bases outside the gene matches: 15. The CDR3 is CACDTLGTPLGDPYTDKLIF. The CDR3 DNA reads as TGTGCCTGTGACACCCTCGGGACCCCACTGGGGGATCCGTACACCGATAAACTCATCTTT.

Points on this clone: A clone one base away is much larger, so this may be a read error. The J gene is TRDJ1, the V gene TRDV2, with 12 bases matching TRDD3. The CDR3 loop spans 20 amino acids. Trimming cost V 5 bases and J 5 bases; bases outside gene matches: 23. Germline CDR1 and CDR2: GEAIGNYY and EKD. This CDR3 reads CACGTAGFTGGYRIDDKLIF. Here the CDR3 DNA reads TGTGCCTGTGGCACGGCGGGATTTACTGGGGGATACCGAATCGATGATAAACTCATCTTT.

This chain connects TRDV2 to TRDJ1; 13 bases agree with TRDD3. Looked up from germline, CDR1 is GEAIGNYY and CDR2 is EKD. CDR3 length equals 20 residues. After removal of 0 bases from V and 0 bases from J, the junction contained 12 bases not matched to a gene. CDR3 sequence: CACDTLTGGYAHTYTDKLIF. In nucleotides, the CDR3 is TGTGCCTGTGACACCCTTACTGGGGGATACGCCCATACGTACACCGATAAACTCATCTTT.

CDR3: CACDRLGDRALTAQLFF. DNA for the CDR3: TGTGCCTGTGACAGGCTGGGGGACCGAGCTTTGACAGCACAACTCTTCTTT. The chain joins TRDV2 to TRDJ2, with 8 nucleotides matching TRDD3. This CDR3 contains 17 residues. Looked up from germline, CDR1 is GEAIGNYY and CDR2 is EKD. Trimming cost V 2 bases and J 0 bases; bases outside gene matches: 7.